These T cell receptor beta chains were read from a single sample in a study of blood T cell repertoires in COVID-19. This table comes from immunoSEQ multiplex PCR, and its TCRdb copy is limited to in-frame clones, with some not included. The table records about 110,000 clones, roughly 80% of them present only once. The material sequenced was peripheral blood. These receptors were collected from a woman aged 55-69 years with acute or convalescent COVID-19. Each CDR3 is given with its conserved first and last residue. A D gene is named only where the DNA matches it firmly. The listing skips clone size in some rows; elsewhere it reads once, few, many or a size class.

TRBV28	TRBJ2-7	.	few	CASSLSGAPGGFVYEQYF	TGTGCCAGCAGTTTATCGGGAGCCCCGGGGGGCTTTGTATACGAGCAGTACTTC
TRBV19	TRBJ1-5	.	.	CASSNVGRGDQPQHF	TGTGCCAGTAGTAATGTCGGCAGGGGCGATCAGCCCCAGCATTTT
TRBV18	TRBJ1-3	.	.	CASSRVGGSGNTIYF	TGTGCCAGCTCACGCGTCGGCGGCTCTGGAAACACCATATATTTT
TRBV3-1/TRBV3-2	TRBJ2-7	TRBD2	.	CASSPMGLAGGRSSYEQYF	TGTGCCAGCAGCCCGATGGGACTAGCGGGGGGAAGGAGCTCCTACGAGCAGTACTTC
TRBV12-5	TRBJ2-7	.	.	CASGVDSSYEQYF	TGTGCTAGTGGTGTGGACAGCTCCTACGAGCAGTACTTC
TRBV4-1	TRBJ1-2	.	many	CASSQDHNNYGYTF	TGCGCCAGCAGCCAAGATCACAATAACTATGGCTACACCTTC
TRBV4-2	TRBJ2-2	TRBD2	.	CASSHWTSGARVTGELFF	TGTGCCAGCAGCCATTGGACTAGCGGGGCCCGGGTCACCGGGGAGCTGTTTTTT
TRBV11-1	TRBJ2-7	TRBD1	.	CASSEQGDSYEQYF	TGTGCCAGCAGCGAACAGGGGGACTCCTACGAGCAGTACTTC
TRBV29-1	TRBJ1-5	.	few	CSAGGVGGNQPQHF	TGCAGCGCTGGGGGGGTTGGAGGCAATCAGCCCCAGCATTTT
TRBV5-5	TRBJ2-1	.	.	CASSPFRTSSSYNEQFF	TGTGCCAGCAGCCCATTCCGGACTTCCAGCTCCTACAATGAGCAGTTCTTC
TRBV2	TRBJ1-6	.	.	CASSVLGGSYNSPLHF	TGTGCCAGCAGTGTTTTAGGGGGCTCCTATAATTCACCCCTCCACTTT
TRBV10-3	TRBJ1-2	.	.	CAISPGHSNYGYTF	TGTGCCATCAGTCCGGGACACTCTAACTATGGCTACACCTTC
TRBV6-1	TRBJ2-5	.	.	CASSEQGTLQETQYF	TGTGCCAGCAGTGAACAGGGGACCTTGCAAGAGACCCAGTACTTC
TRBV6-1	TRBJ2-7	.	.	CASSYTYEQYF	TGTGCCAGCAGCTATACCTACGAGCAGTACTTC
TRBV5-1	TRBJ2-7	TRBD2	.	CASSSLTSGTSYEQYF	TGCGCCAGCAGCTCCCTAACTAGCGGGACCTCCTACGAGCAGTACTTC
TRBV27	TRBJ2-3	.	.	CASRRDPSTDTQYF	TGTGCCAGCAGGCGGGACCCTAGCACAGATACGCAGTATTTT
TRBV28	TRBJ1-2	.	many	CASTPPRGSSFF	TGTGCCAGCACCCCGCCGCGAGGGTCCAGCTTCTTC
TRBV24-1	TRBJ1-2	.	once	CATSDPIRATGYTF	TGTGCCACCAGTGACCCCATCAGGGCAACTGGCTACACCTTC
TRBV5-6	TRBJ1-5	.	few	CASSLGLSQPQHF	TGTGCCAGCAGCTTGGGACTTTCTCAGCCCCAGCATTTT
TRBV3-1/TRBV3-2	TRBJ2-3	TRBD2	.	CASSLRTSGGTDTQYF	TGTGCCAGCAGCCTCCGGACTAGCGGGGGCACAGATACGCAGTATTTT
TRBV7-9	TRBJ1-2	TRBD1	.	CASSSGQGNYGYTF	TGTGCCAGCAGCTCGGGACAGGGAAACTATGGCTACACCTTC
TRBV4-1	TRBJ1-2	TRBD1	.	CASSQGQDYGYTF	TGCGCCAGCAGCCAGGGACAGGACTATGGCTACACCTTC
TRBV7-2	TRBJ2-7	.	.	CASSSGLGFYEQYF	TGTGCCAGCAGCTCGGGACTCGGCTTCTACGAGCAGTACTTC
TRBV28	TRBJ2-7	TRBD1	.	CASRRQGAPYEQYF	TGTGCCAGCAGACGACAGGGGGCGCCCTACGAGCAGTACTTC
TRBV10-3	TRBJ1-2	TRBD1	.	CAISGGQGNGYTF	TGTGCCATCAGTGGGGGACAGGGTAACGGCTACACCTTC
TRBV6-5	TRBJ2-7	.	once	CASSVNRVPYEQYF	TGTGCCAGCAGCGTTAACAGGGTTCCCTACGAGCAGTACTTC
TRBV6-5	TRBJ2-3	TRBD2	once	CASSRTSAAPDTQYF	TGTGCCAGCAGTCGGACTAGCGCGGCACCAGATACGCAGTATTTT
TRBV18	TRBJ1-1	TRBD1	.	CASSPQTGSMNTEAFF	TGTGCCAGCTCACCGCAGACAGGGTCTATGAACACTGAAGCTTTCTTT
TRBV18	TRBJ2-3	.	few	CASSPPGNRLADTQYF	TGTGCCAGCTCACCACCCGGTAACAGGTTGGCAGATACGCAGTATTTT
TRBV28	TRBJ2-7	TRBD2	.	CASSPGTSGRTYEQYF	TGTGCCAGCAGTCCCGGGACTAGCGGGAGGACCTACGAGCAGTACTTC
TRBV6-2/TRBV6-3	TRBJ1-1	.	few	CASSYGGFMNTEAFF	TGTGCCAGCAGTTACGGGGGGTTCATGAACACTGAAGCTTTCTTT
TRBV4-1	TRBJ2-2	.	.	CASSLPYTGELFF	TGCGCCAGCAGCCTTCCTTACACCGGGGAGCTGTTTTTT
TRBV5-1	TRBJ2-7	.	.	CASSRGHPDEQYF	TGCGCCAGCAGTCGCGGCCATCCGGACGAGCAGTACTTC
TRBV12-5	TRBJ2-3	TRBD1	.	CASATGGKDTDTQYF	TGTGCTAGTGCAACAGGGGGAAAGGATACAGATACGCAGTATTTT
TRBV6-5	TRBJ1-2	TRBD1	.	CASRADRGRDGYTF	TGTGCCAGCAGGGCCGACAGGGGACGTGATGGCTACACCTTC
TRBV29-1	TRBJ1-3	.	few	CSVGSSGNTIYF	TGCAGCGTTGGGAGCTCTGGAAACACCATATATTTT
TRBV19	TRBJ1-5	.	.	CASRPRTDYSNQPQHF	TGTGCCAGTAGACCTAGGACCGACTATAGCAATCAGCCCCAGCATTTT
TRBV6-5	TRBJ2-1	.	few	CASSKGSGNEQFF	TGTGCCAGCAGCAAAGGCTCGGGCAATGAGCAGTTCTTC
TRBV12-5	TRBJ2-2	TRBD1	.	CASGLGQGINTGELFF	TGTGCTAGTGGTTTGGGACAGGGAATCAACACCGGGGAGCTGTTTTTT
TRBV3-1/TRBV3-2	TRBJ1-1	.	.	CASSVSGGSWAEAFF	TGTGCCAGCAGCGTTTCAGGAGGGTCGTGGGCTGAAGCTTTCTTT
TRBV18	TRBJ2-1	.	.	CASSPPHSSNYNEQFF	TGTGCCAGCTCACCACCCCACTCTTCCAACTACAATGAGCAGTTCTTC
TRBV5-1	TRBJ2-1	TRBD2	.	CASSLVASGDYNEQFF	TGCGCCAGCAGCTTGGTGGCTAGCGGAGACTACAATGAGCAGTTCTTC